This T cell receptor (beta chain) was retrieved from a study of tumor-infiltrating lymphocytes in primary liver carcinoma. The investigators made TCR beta cDNA from roughly 0.55 ug total RNA, using a constant-region primer. Libraries of TCR beta came from three nested multiplex PCR rounds with slightly modified ARM-PCR. Researchers ran the first two PCR rounds for 10 cycles each with TRBV1-TRBV30 forward primers and a C-beta reverse primer. TCRdb reprocessed the multiplex PCR reads with MiXCR, giving one entry per CDR3 protein. The sample lists more than 100,000 distinct CDR3 sequences, 65% seen once, with roughly a tenth in the top ten. V lost 5 bases and J lost 0; bases outside the gene matches: 7. The CDR3 extends over 15 amino acids. Ten or more counts support this clonotype. Unsorted bulk tissue, about 18-31 mg of it, served as the source for co-extraction of RNA and DNA. Surgical resection was the treatment these patients received for primary liver carcinoma. Per tumor, sampling covered five separate regions.

This chain links TRBV12-3 or TRBV12-4 with TRBJ2-7; 7 bases agree with TRBD1. The sequencing input was liver tumor tissue from sampling region 1. Subset meaning: tumor region T1, superior pole. The source of this sequence is a woman aged 60-75 years with primary liver carcinoma and hepatitis B virus infection. The CDR3 nucleotides are TGTGCCAGCAGTCCAAGGGACAGATCCTCCTACGAGCAGTACTTC. Amino acids: CASSPRDRSSYEQYF.